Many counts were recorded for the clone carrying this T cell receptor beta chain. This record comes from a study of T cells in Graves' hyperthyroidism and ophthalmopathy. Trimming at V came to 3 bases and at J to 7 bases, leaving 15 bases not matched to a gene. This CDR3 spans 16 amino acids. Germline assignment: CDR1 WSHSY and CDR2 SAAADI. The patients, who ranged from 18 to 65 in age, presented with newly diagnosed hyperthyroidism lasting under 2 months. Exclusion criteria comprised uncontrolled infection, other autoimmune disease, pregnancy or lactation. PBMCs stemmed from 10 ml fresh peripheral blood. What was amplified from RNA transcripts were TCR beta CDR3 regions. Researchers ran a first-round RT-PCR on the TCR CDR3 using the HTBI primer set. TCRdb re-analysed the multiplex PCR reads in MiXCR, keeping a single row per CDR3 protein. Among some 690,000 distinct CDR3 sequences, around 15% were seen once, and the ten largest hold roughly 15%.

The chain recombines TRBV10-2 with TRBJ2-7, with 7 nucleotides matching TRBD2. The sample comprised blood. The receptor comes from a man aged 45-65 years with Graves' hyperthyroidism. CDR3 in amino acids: CASSEASGGSKREQYF. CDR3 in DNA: TGCGCCAGCAGTGAAGCTAGCGGAGGGTCCAAGCGTGAGCAGTACTTC.